This entry features one TCR beta chain sequence. This specimen belongs to a study of shared T cell receptors in the human thymus. The protocol was immunoSEQ multiplex PCR, while the TCRdb copy is restricted to in-frame clones and leaves out a portion. Of 640,000 or so clones listed, about 90% are singletons. Between the trimmed V and J ends, which lost 1 base and 1 base, there was a span of 13 bases. Per germline, CDR1 SGHDN and CDR2 FVKESK. The CDR3 is made up of 16 amino acids. This sample was also put to use in a study of human thymus T cells. That paper states: Corrective surgery for congenital heart defects was being performed on the healthy Finnish infants who served as donors. What related research reported was that thymic repertoires overlapped highly among unrelated individuals.

This clonotype was sampled from a boy under three years old with a congenital heart defect. The V gene is TRBV14, the J gene TRBJ2-5; tentative D call: TRBD2 (6 bases). Material: thymocytes. CDR3 DNA: TGTGCCAGCAGCCAAGCGGGGGAGCTCCCCCAAGAGACCCAGTACTTC. Translating gives CASSQAGELPQETQYF.